This is a list of T cell receptor beta chains from one sample in a study of early T cells in non-severe SARS-CoV-2 infection. TCRdb re-called the 5' RACE reads through MiXCR, storing one row per CDR3 protein. Found here are some 91,000 distinct CDR3 sequences, approximately 11% of them singletons; the top ten hold under 5%. The input for sequencing was whole blood, taken at baseline. The receptors derive from an adult who was a healthcare worker with PCR-confirmed SARS-CoV-2 infection or an uninfected control (not recorded which). Both conserved end residues are part of each CDR3. The D gene is left open where the match is weak. Size is omitted from some rows. Given values are once, few, many or a class for expanded clones.

j_call v_call clone_size d_call cdr3_nt cdr3_aa
TRBJ2-1 TRBV4-1 NA NA TGCGCCAGCAGCCAAGATTTTTCTGATGAGCAGTTCTTC CASSQDFSDEQFF
TRBJ1-1 TRBV20-1 many NA TGCAGTGCTAGAACCCCCCGCGGAGTGAACACTGAAGCTTTCTTT CSARTPRGVNTEAFF
TRBJ1-6 TRBV7-9 many NA TGTGCCAGCAGCTTAGGAAGGGGGTCTAATTCACCCCTCCACTTT CASSLGRGSNSPLHF
TRBJ2-2 TRBV4-3 few TRBD1 TGCGCCAGCAGCCCGGAGACAGGGGTCACCGGGGAGCTGTTTTTT CASSPETGVTGELFF
TRBJ2-3 TRBV27 few TRBD2 TGTGCCAGCAGTTTATCGTCACCGGGACTAGCTTCAGATACGCAGTATTTT CASSLSSPGLASDTQYF
TRBJ2-3 TRBV13 few NA TGTGCCAGCAGCTTAGCTTCCGGGGGCACAGATACGCAGTATTTT CASSLASGGTDTQYF
TRBJ2-7 TRBV7-2 NA NA TGTGCCAGCAGCCTCTCGGCGCCGATCTCCTACGAGCAGTACTTC CASSLSAPISYEQYF
TRBJ1-6 TRBV20-1 many NA TGCAGTGCTTCAACGGGGGCCCTCCACTTT CSASTGALHF
TRBJ2-7 TRBV20-1 NA TRBD2 TGCAGTGCCGGACTAGCTGATTCAGGGGACGAGCAGTACTTC CSAGLADSGDEQYF
TRBJ2-3 TRBV9 many NA TGTGCCAGCAGCGTAGGTCTCGTTCCCACAGATACGCAGTATTTT CASSVGLVPTDTQYF
TRBJ1-3 TRBV6-6 NA NA TGTGCCAGCAGTCTTGGACCGTCCCGCTCTGGAAACACCATATATTTT CASSLGPSRSGNTIYF
TRBJ1-4 TRBV7-8 many NA TGTGCCAGCAGCTTAGTCGGTGAAAAACTGTTTTTT CASSLVGEKLFF
TRBJ1-1 TRBV4-2 NA NA TGTGCCAGCAGCCAAGCCTACGGGAGAAACACTGAAGCTTTCTTT CASSQAYGRNTEAFF
TRBJ1-5 TRBV5-8 many NA TGTGCCAGCAGCCGCGGGGATAGCAATCAGCCCCAGCATTTT CASSRGDSNQPQHF
TRBJ1-1 TRBV5-5 NA NA TGTGCCAGCAGCTTGGGGCCACAGGGAGTCACTGAAGCTTTCTTT CASSLGPQGVTEAFF
TRBJ1-2 TRBV20-1 many NA TGCAGTGCTGGGCCCCGACAGGACGTCTACACCTTC CSAGPRQDVYTF
TRBJ2-1 TRBV7-3 few TRBD2 TGTGCCAGCAGCACGGGACTAGCGGGATACAATGAGCAGTTCTTC CASSTGLAGYNEQFF
TRBJ2-7 TRBV29-1 NA TRBD2 TGCAGCGTTGCGGGGACTAGCAGCTACTACGAGCAGTACTTC CSVAGTSSYYEQYF
TRBJ1-2 TRBV5-3 NA NA TGTGCCAGAATGGTACGAAATGGCTACACCTTC CARMVRNGYTF
TRBJ2-7 TRBV29-1 NA NA TGCAGCGCAGAGACGGGTTCCTACGAGCAGTACTTC CSAETGSYEQYF
TRBJ1-2 TRBV5-6 NA TRBD1 TGTGCCAGCAGCTCGGGGGACAGGTCATTTCACTATGGCTACACCTTC CASSSGDRSFHYGYTF
TRBJ2-3 TRBV7-2 NA TRBD1 TGTGCCAGCAGCCGACAGGGGGTTCGCACAGATACGCAGTATTTT CASSRQGVRTDTQYF
TRBJ1-5 TRBV19 many NA TGTGCCAGTAGTACAGGGGTGGCTCAGCCCCAGCATTTT CASSTGVAQPQHF
TRBJ2-7 TRBV5-6 NA NA TGTGCCAGCAGCCCGGTGGGGAGCTCCTACGAGCAGTACTTC CASSPVGSSYEQYF
TRBJ2-7 TRBV19 many NA TGTGCCAGTAACGGCGGGACAGACTACGAGCAGTACTTC CASNGGTDYEQYF